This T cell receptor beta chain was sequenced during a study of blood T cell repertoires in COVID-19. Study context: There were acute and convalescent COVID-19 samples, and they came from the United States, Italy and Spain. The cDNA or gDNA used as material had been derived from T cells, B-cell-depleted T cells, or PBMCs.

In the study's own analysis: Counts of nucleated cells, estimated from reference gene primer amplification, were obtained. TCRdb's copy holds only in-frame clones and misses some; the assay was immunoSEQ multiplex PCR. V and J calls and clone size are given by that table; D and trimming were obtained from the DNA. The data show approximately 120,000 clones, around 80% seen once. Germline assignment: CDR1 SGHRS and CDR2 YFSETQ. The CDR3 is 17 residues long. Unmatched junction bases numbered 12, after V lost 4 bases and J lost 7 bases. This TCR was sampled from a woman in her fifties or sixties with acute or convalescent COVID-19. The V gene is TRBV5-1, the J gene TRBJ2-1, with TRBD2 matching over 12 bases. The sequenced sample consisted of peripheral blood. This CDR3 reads CASSLTSGTSGRNEQFF. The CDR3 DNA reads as TGCGCCAGCAGCCTGACTTCCGGGACTAGCGGGCGGAATGAGCAGTTCTTC. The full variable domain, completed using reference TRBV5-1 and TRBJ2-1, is KAGVTQTPRYLIKTRGQQVTLSCSPISGHRSVSWYQQTPGQGLQFLFEYFSETQRNKGNFPGRFSGRQFSNSRSEMNVSTLELGDSALYLCASSLTSGTSGRNEQFFGPGTRLTVL.